Below, 30 T cell receptor beta chains from the same sample are listed, as sequenced in a study of blood T cell repertoires in COVID-19. The data were produced by immunoSEQ multiplex PCR, yet TCRdb's version contains in-frame clones alone and is incomplete. The data contain around 190,000 clones, approximately 80% of them singletons. Input material: peripheral blood. Receptors originate from a human donor in a cohort sampled during active COVID-19.

The rearrangement uses TRBV5-1 and TRBJ2-7, with 9 bases lining up with TRBD2. V dropped 0 bases and J dropped 2; count of bases not matched to a gene: 9. Germline CDR1 is SGHRS and CDR2 is YFSETQ. The CDR3 runs 17 residues. The CDR3 protein is CASSLVSGGVITYEQYF. The CDR3 DNA reads as TGCGCCAGCAGCTTGGTTAGCGGGGGCGTCATAACCTACGAGCAGTACTTC.

CDR3 nucleotide sequence: TGTGCCACCGACGGGACAGGAGGCTCAACTAATGAAAAACTGTTTTTT. Translated, it gives CATDGTGGSTNEKLFF. V and J are TRBV6-6 and TRBJ1-4; 8 bases match TRBD1. Germline assignment: CDR1 MNHNY and CDR2 SVGAGI (reference sequence). The CDR3 spans 16 residues. The V segment lost 10 bases and the J segment 0 bases; nucleotides outside the gene matches: 10.

V is TRBV9 and J is TRBJ1-4, with a tentative D call TRBD1 (6 bases). V lost 3 bases, J lost 0 bases, and 12 bases lay in between. Germline values: CDR1 SGDLS, CDR2 YYNGEE. The CDR3 covers 16 residues. The CDR3: CASSGGGLATNEKLFF. The CDR3 nucleotides read TGTGCCAGCAGCGGCGGGGGGCTTGCAACTAATGAAAAACTGTTTTTT.

J is TRBJ1-4 and V is TRBV5-1, with TRBD1 matching over 7 bases. CDR3 length equals 15 residues. The V gene's germline CDR1 is SGHRS and CDR2 YFSETQ. V shed 5 bases and J 4 bases; nucleotides not matched to a gene: 8. CDR3 bases: TGCGCCAGCAGGGTTACCGGGACAGTTAATGAAAAACTGTTTTTT. The encoded protein is CASRVTGTVNEKLFF.

The chain couples TRBV11-2 to TRBJ2-7; maybe TRBD1 (5 bases). This CDR3 spans 14 amino acids. V was trimmed by 1 base and J by 0 bases, leaving 7 bases between them. CDR1 and CDR2 from the germline V gene are SGHAT and FQNNGV. As DNA, the CDR3 is TGTGCCAGCAGCTTAGGTGACAGCTCCTACGAGCAGTACTTC. As protein: CASSLGDSSYEQYF.

V is TRBV18 and J is TRBJ2-7; 7 bases fit TRBD1. This CDR3 comprises 15 residues. Germline CDR1 is KGHSH and CDR2 is LQKENI. Losses at the gene ends were 3 bases for V and 0 bases for J; bases not matched to a gene: 5. This chain's CDR3 is CASSPPGTDSYEQYF. CDR3 nucleotides: TGTGCCAGCTCACCTCCCGGGACAGACTCCTACGAGCAGTACTTC.

The rearrangement joins TRBV4-1 to TRBJ2-7; 10 positions match TRBD2. J was trimmed by 1 base and V by 2 bases; bases with no gene match: 2. Germline V gene sequence: CDR1 MGHRA, CDR2 YSYEKL. The CDR3 extends over 15 amino acids. CDR3 region: CASSQTSGESYEQYF. CDR3 sequence (DNA): TGCGCCAGCAGCCAAACTAGCGGGGAATCCTACGAGCAGTACTTC.

This chain uses TRBV7-9 with TRBJ1-1; D call uncertain. The CDR3 is made up of 15 amino acids. Trimming cost V 1 base and J 3 bases, with 12 bases left between them. Per the germline V gene, CDR1 is SEHNR and CDR2 is FQNEAQ (reference sequence). DNA of the CDR3: TGTGCCAGCAGCTTAGGAGGCGGGAGGGACACTGAAGCTTTCTTT. It codes for CASSLGGGRDTEAFF. Full variable domain (outside the CDR3, taken from reference TRBV7-9 and TRBJ1-1): DTGVSQNPRHKITKRGQNVTFRCDPISEHNRLYWYRQTLGQGPEFLTYFQNEAQLEKSRLLSDRFSAERPKGSFSTLEIQRTEQGDSAMYLCASSLGGGRDTEAFFGQGTRLTVV.

The rearrangement joins TRBV7-9 to TRBJ2-7; no definite D call. The CDR3 runs 14 residues. Germline CDR1 SEHNR, CDR2 FQNEAQ (reference sequence). V lost 0 bases, J lost 0 bases, and 6 bases lay in between. CDR3 nucleotide sequence: TGTGCCAGCAGCTTAGCGCTCAGCTCCTACGAGCAGTACTTC. This translates into CASSLALSSYEQYF.

The chain links TRBV2 to TRBJ1-1, with D hard to call. The germline CDR1 and CDR2 sequences are SNHLY and FYNNEI. V was trimmed by 0 bases and J by 1 base, leaving 6 bases between them. This CDR3 spans 14 amino acids. DNA for the CDR3: TGTGCCAGCAGTGAAGCGCGGGGGAACACTGAAGCTTTCTTT. This codes for CASSEARGNTEAFF.

This clone has more than one count but fewer than ten. This chain connects TRBV4-1 to TRBJ1-5, with D unresolved. The V gene lost 4 bases and the J gene lost 0 bases, with 13 bases spanning the gap. The germline CDR1 and CDR2 sequences are MGHRA and YSYEKL. There are 16 residues in the CDR3. For the CDR3, the DNA is TGCGCCAGCAGCCTTGGACCGGGGTTTAGCAATCAGCCCCAGCATTTT. Translation gives CASSLGPGFSNQPQHF.

The chain has TRBV5-1 and TRBJ2-3; D not certain. This CDR3 is built from 13 residues. V was trimmed by 0 bases and J by 6 bases, leaving 8 bases between them. Germline CDR1 reads SGHRS; CDR2 reads YFSETQ. The CDR3 DNA reads as TGCGCCAGCAGCTTGGGTACTGCGGATACGCAGTATTTT. Its protein is CASSLGTADTQYF.

As to this clone: This specimen includes other DNA sequences encoding the same CDR3. The V call is TRBV2, the J call TRBJ2-7; TRBD1 agrees at 9 bases. Germline CDR1 is SNHLY and CDR2 is FYNNEI. J lost 2 bases, V lost 6 bases, and 2 bases had no gene match. The CDR3 extends over 13 amino acids. CDR3 DNA: TGTGCCAGCAGCGGGACAGGGACCTACGAGCAGTACTTC. Its translation is CASSGTGTYEQYF.

This clone showed up just a few times. V and J are TRBV12-3 or TRBV12-4 and TRBJ1-6; D perhaps matches TRBD1 (6 bases). Trimming removed 6 bases from V and 9 bases from J, with 9 bases in between. The CDR3 is 12 amino acids. CDR3 bases: TGTGCCAGCAGACAGGGAAGTTCACCCCTCCACTTT. It specifies CASRQGSSPLHF.

Only a few counts were recorded for this clone. The chain is built from TRBV19 and TRBJ1-5; D is undetermined. This CDR3 region has 15 residues. V was cut by 6 bases and J by 0 bases, with 12 bases left in between. Germline V gene sequence: CDR1 LNHDA, CDR2 SQIVND (reference sequence). The chain's CDR3 is CASSWTPISNQPQHF. The DNA of the CDR3 is TGTGCCAGTAGCTGGACTCCAATTAGCAATCAGCCCCAGCATTTT.

V and J are TRBV7-8 and TRBJ1-2; a weak D match, TRBD1 (5 bases). V was cut by 1 base and J by 7 bases, with 16 bases left in between. Germline V lookup: CDR1 SGHVS, CDR2 FQNEAQ. The CDR3 is 15 amino acids. CDR3 loop: CASSLVGQGAPGYTF. CDR3 bases: TGTGCCAGCAGCTTAGTGGGGCAGGGTGCTCCTGGCTACACCTTC.

The chain combines TRBV3-1 (or the pseudogene TRBV3-2) with TRBJ2-1; 8 positions match TRBD2. Trimming took 6 bases from V and 6 from J; bases not matched to a gene: 10. Per the germline V gene, CDR1 is LGHDT and CDR2 is YNNKEL (reference sequence). The CDR3 has 15 residues. In DNA, the CDR3 is TGTGCCAGCAGTCTACCCGGGACTAGTCGCAATGAGCAGTTCTTC. Its translation is CASSLPGTSRNEQFF.

The rearrangement joins TRBV4-1 to TRBJ2-3; 13 nucleotides agree with TRBD2. V trimming: 4 bases; J trimming: 2 bases; junction bases outside the gene matches: 3. The germline CDR1 and CDR2 sequences are MGHRA and YSYEKL. The CDR3 extends over 16 amino acids. CDR3 in amino acids: CASSPGLAGTTDTQYF. DNA for the CDR3: TGCGCCAGCAGCCCGGGACTAGCGGGGACCACAGATACGCAGTATTTT.

V gene TRBV7-6 combines with J gene TRBJ1-6, with D perhaps matching TRBD1 (5 bases). The V end lost 2 bases, the J end lost 10 bases, and 18 bases lay between the germline ends. From germline, CDR1 is SGHVS and CDR2 FNYEAQ. CDR3 length equals 16 residues. In DNA, the CDR3 is TGTGCCAGCAGCTTATCCCCGGGGACTGTTACCTCACCCCTCCACTTT. It specifies CASSLSPGTVTSPLHF.

The genes are TRBV13 and TRBJ2-1; 12 bases fit TRBD2. The germline gives CDR1 PRHDT, CDR2 FYEKMQ (reference sequence). J lost 7 bases, V lost 1 base, and 8 bases had no gene match. The CDR3 consists of 17 residues. Written as DNA, the CDR3 is TGTGCCAGCAGCTTAGTTACTAGCGGGGGGCCGCGGAATGAGCAGTTCTTC. Residues: CASSLVTSGGPRNEQFF. The full variable domain, in which reference TRBV13 and TRBJ2-1 provide the parts outside the CDR3, is AAGVIQSPRHLIKEKRETATLKCYPIPRHDTVYWYQQGPGQDPQFLISFYEKMQSDKGSIPDRFSAQQFSDYHSELNMSSLELGDSALYFCASSLVTSGGPRNEQFFGPGTRLTVL.

This clone was counted a few times. This chain links TRBV4-1 with TRBJ2-5, with D perhaps TRBD2 (6 bases). The V end was cut by 1 base, the J end by 5 bases, with 11 bases between. Germline CDR1 reads MGHRA; CDR2 reads YSYEKL. The CDR3 runs to 14 residues. CDR3 nucleotides: TGCGCCAGCAGCCAAGTAGGACTAATGGAGACCCAGTACTTC. This encodes CASSQVGLMETQYF.

The CDR3 loop is CASSPDRTQETQYF. In DNA form, the CDR3 reads TGTGCCAGCTCACCGGACAGGACCCAAGAGACCCAGTACTTC. The rearrangement joins TRBV18 to TRBJ2-5; TRBD1 aligns across 7 bases. Germline V gives CDR1 KGHSH, CDR2 LQKENI. Losses at the gene ends were 3 bases for V and 1 base for J; bases not matched to a gene: 2. The CDR3 extends over 14 amino acids.

The CDR3 DNA reads as TGCGCCAGCAGCCACGACACTCTGTCCTACGAGCAGTACTTC. It encodes CASSHDTLSYEQYF. This rearrangement joins TRBV5-1 to TRBJ2-7, with D hard to call. Germline values: CDR1 SGHRS, CDR2 YFSETQ. The CDR3 runs to 14 residues. Trimming removed 4 bases at V and 1 base at J, with 12 bases between.

This rearrangement joins TRBV19 to TRBJ1-5; maybe TRBD1 (6 bases). CDR3 size: 15 residues. The germline gives CDR1 LNHDA, CDR2 SQIVND (reference sequence). V lost 5 bases to trimming and J lost 5 bases, with 16 bases between them. This CDR3 reads CASSDPDRYYQPQHF. CDR3 DNA sequence: TGTGCCAGTAGTGACCCCGACAGGTATTATCAGCCCCAGCATTTT.

This chain links TRBV5-4 with TRBJ2-1; 9 bases match TRBD2. The CDR3 spans 14 residues. The trim removed 3 bases at V and 5 bases at J, leaving 3 bases unmatched. In germline, CDR1 is SGHNT, CDR2 YYREEE (reference sequence). The CDR3 sequence: CASSSSGDHNEQFF. In DNA form, the CDR3 reads TGTGCCAGCAGCTCTAGCGGGGACCACAATGAGCAGTTCTTC.

In this sample, this clone turned up a few times. The chain uses TRBV2 and TRBJ2-7, with 9 bases that match TRBD1. This CDR3 region has 14 residues. The germline CDR1 and CDR2 sequences are SNHLY and FYNNEI. J gave up 1 base and V 8 bases, and 6 bases lay outside the gene matches. The CDR3 DNA sequence: TGTGCCAGCGGGCGGGGACAGGGATCCTACGAGCAGTACTTC. This codes for CASGRGQGSYEQYF.

V usage is TRBV2 and J usage is TRBJ1-5, with 8 positions matching TRBD1. The V segment lost 6 bases and the J segment 4 bases; nucleotides outside the gene matches: 5. CDR3 length equals 14 residues. The germline CDR1 and CDR2 sequences are SNHLY and FYNNEI. CDR3 in DNA: TGTGCCAGCAGGACAGGGGAGAGGAATCAGCCCCAGCATTTT. It encodes CASRTGERNQPQHF.

V is TRBV7-8 and J is TRBJ1-2; D perhaps matches TRBD1 (5 bases). Per germline, CDR1 SGHVS and CDR2 FQNEAQ. CDR3 length equals 14 residues. With 0 bases removed from V and 8 bases from J, the gap between germline ends came to 13 bases. In DNA form, the CDR3 reads TGTGCCAGCAGCTTAGCGACGCAGGGTCTCGGCTACACCTTC. It specifies CASSLATQGLGYTF. Full variable domain (outside the CDR3, taken from reference TRBV7-8 and TRBJ1-2): GAGVSQSPRYKVAKRGQDVALRCDPISGHVSLFWYQQALGQGPEFLTYFQNEAQLDKSGLPSDRFFAERPEGSVSTLKIQRTQQEDSAVYLCASSLATQGLGYTFGSGTRLTVV.

The rearrangement uses TRBV18 and TRBJ1-1; no clear D. The germline V and J ends were trimmed by 3 bases and 4 bases, with 12 bases remaining between them. The CDR3 length is 14 residues. Germline V gene sequence: CDR1 KGHSH, CDR2 LQKENI. For the CDR3, the DNA is TGTGCCAGCTCACCCTCCTCTATAAGCACTGAAGCTTTCTTT. Translated, it gives CASSPSSISTEAFF.

The chain joins TRBV15 to TRBJ2-6, with D unclear. The CDR3 length is 18 residues. Germline V gives CDR1 LNHNV, CDR2 YYDKDF (reference sequence). V gave up 3 bases and J gave up 1 base, with 16 bases separating them. The CDR3 loop is CATSRTGSFTSGANVLTF. Written as DNA, the CDR3 is TGTGCCACCAGCAGGACGGGTTCTTTTACATCTGGGGCCAACGTCCTGACTTTC.